The clone carrying this T cell receptor (beta chain) was found many times. The antigen is unknown. Unique molecular identifiers featured in how the TCRbeta library was prepared. TCRdb analysed the PCR reads with MiXCR anew, one entry per CDR3 protein. The data hold some 120,000 distinct CDR3 sequences, with 10% observed a single time. This entry is derived from a study of T-cell reconstitution after alpha-beta-depleted transplantation in children. This CDR3 comprises 15 residues. Germline values: CDR1 SGHDT, CDR2 YYEEEE. V lost 2 bases and J lost 3; bases outside the gene matches: 7. Study findings and constraints: The high TCRbeta diversity at day 60 in some patients came from surviving recipient T cells and thymic progenitors. By one year post-transplant, T-cell counts and diversity largely arose from T cells that were newly produced. At around two months after transplant, the alpha-beta T cells were reportedly derived from several hundred expanded clones that came from non-depleted graft cells.

This TCR was sampled from a boy aged 2 to 10 with acute lymphoblastic leukemia, due to receive a stem cell transplant. The starting material was PBMCs, obtained before TCRalphabeta/CD19-depleted stem cell transplant. The rearrangement joins TRBV5-6 to TRBJ2-7; 8 nucleotides line up with TRBD2. CDR3 bases: TGTGCCAGCAGCTTCGGGTACGGGGGGGTCTACGAGCAGTACTTC. Translated: CASSFGYGGVYEQYF. Variable domain in full (rest from reference TRBV5-6 and TRBJ2-7): DAGVTQSPTHLIKTRGQQVTLRCSPKSGHDTVSWYQQALGQGPQFIFQYYEEEERQRGNFPDRFSGHQFPNYSSELNVNALLLGDSALYLCASSFGYGGVYEQYFGPGTRLTVT.